The 31 T cell receptor beta chains in this list originate from one sample, sequenced in a study of blood T cell repertoires in COVID-19. Data came from immunoSEQ multiplex PCR; TCRdb stores just in-frame clones and leaves some out. This table has 100,000 to 150,000 clones, roughly 86% appearing once. The sequenced material came from peripheral blood. All receptors derive from a human donor in a cohort sampled during active COVID-19.

The chain carries TRBV5-1 and TRBJ2-3; a weak D match, TRBD1 (5 bases). Germline CDR1 is SGHRS and CDR2 is YFSETQ. The CDR3 length is 16 residues. V was clipped by 0 bases and J by 0 bases, with 11 bases between them. The chain's CDR3 is CASSLEQVASTDTQYF. In nucleotides, the CDR3 is TGCGCCAGCAGCTTGGAACAGGTTGCTAGCACAGATACGCAGTATTTT.

The CDR3 bases are TGCGCCAGCAGCCAGGAACCTAGCTATCAATTTGGCACCGGGGAGCTGTTTTTT. Encoded protein: CASSQEPSYQFGTGELFF. The V call is TRBV4-3, the J call TRBJ2-2; TRBD2 might be the D (5 bases). The CDR3 runs to 18 residues. Trimming removed 3 bases at V and 4 bases at J, with 21 bases between. From germline, CDR1 is LGHNA and CDR2 YSLEER.

The V call is TRBV7-2, the J call TRBJ2-5; TRBD2 aligns across 8 bases. The CDR3 runs 19 residues. CDR1 is SGHTA and CDR2 is FQGNSA in the germline V gene. Unmatched junction bases numbered 26, after V lost 5 bases and J lost 9 bases. This chain's CDR3 is CASSHSGLAGGGRFGAQYF. The CDR3 bases are TGTGCCAGCAGCCACTCCGGGCTAGCGGGTGGGGGGAGATTTGGGGCCCAGTACTTC.

The chain combines TRBV2 with TRBJ1-1; TRBD1 matches at 7 bases. The V and J ends lost 3 bases and 7 bases, in that order; junction bases with no gene match: 5. Germline V gene data show CDR1 as SNHLY and CDR2 as FYNNEI. The CDR3 extends over 13 amino acids. The CDR3 loop is CASSDITGDEAFF. The CDR3 DNA follows: TGTGCCAGCAGTGATATAACAGGGGATGAAGCTTTCTTT.

The chain employs TRBV3-1 (or the pseudogene TRBV3-2) and TRBJ2-2, with a weak D call TRBD2 (5 bases). The CDR3 has 15 amino acids. V dropped 6 bases and J dropped 6 bases, with 17 bases sitting between them. CDR1 and CDR2 from the germline V gene are LGHDT and YNNKEL (reference sequence). Written as DNA, the CDR3 is TGTGCCAGCAGGGAACACGATACCGGGGCCGGGGAGCTGTTTTTT. Encoded protein: CASREHDTGAGELFF.

The chain links TRBV5-4 to TRBJ1-1, with a weak D call TRBD1 (6 bases). V was pared by 0 bases and J by 1 base, with 16 bases between. The CDR3 has 17 residues. Germline CDR1 reads SGHNT; CDR2 reads YYREEE (reference sequence). CDR3 region: CASSLAAGAGRNTEAFF. DNA of the CDR3: TGTGCCAGCAGCTTGGCTGCAGGGGCAGGCCGGAACACTGAAGCTTTCTTT. Supplemented by reference TRBV5-4 and TRBJ1-1, the full variable domain reads ETGVTQSPTHLIKTRGQQVTLRCSSQSGHNTVSWYQQALGQGPQFIFQYYREEENGRGNFPPRFSGLQFPNYSSELNVNALELDDSALYLCASSLAAGAGRNTEAFFGQGTRLTVV.

V and J are TRBV4-1 and TRBJ2-5, with TRBD2 matching 8 bases. J gave up 3 bases and V 4 bases, and 10 bases lay outside the gene matches. The CDR3 is 16 residues long. Germline loops: CDR1 MGHRA, CDR2 YSYEKL. The CDR3 spells CASSPLPGTSKETQYF. The CDR3, as DNA: TGCGCCAGCAGCCCCCTCCCCGGGACTAGTAAAGAGACCCAGTACTTC.

The V and J genes are TRBV6-4 and TRBJ2-7, with TRBD1 identical over 10 bases. CDR3 length equals 13 residues. V trimming: 5 bases; J trimming: 4 bases; junction bases outside the gene matches: 2. The V gene's germline CDR1 is MRHNA and CDR2 SNTAGT. The CDR3 reads CASSRDRGYEQYF. The CDR3 DNA sequence: TGTGCCAGCAGTCGGGACAGGGGTTACGAGCAGTACTTC.

The chain uses TRBV18 and TRBJ1-4; 7 bases fit TRBD1. With V trimmed by 5 bases and J by 6 bases, 9 bases remained unmatched. The CDR3 loop spans 15 amino acids. The germline V gene has CDR1 KGHSH and CDR2 LQKENI. The CDR3 protein is CASSTRTGVDEKLFF. CDR3 DNA: TGTGCCAGCTCAACACGGACAGGAGTGGATGAAAAACTGTTTTTT.

The chain combines TRBV5-1 with TRBJ2-1; D call uncertain. Germline CDR1 reads SGHRS; CDR2 reads YFSETQ. The CDR3 totals 15 residues. V lost 4 bases and J 0 bases, leaving 11 bases between the germline ends. The CDR3 sequence is CASSPDSSSYNEQFF. The CDR3 DNA is TGCGCCAGCAGCCCAGACTCGAGCTCCTACAATGAGCAGTTCTTC.

CDR3 in amino acids: CASSSRTSGPYEQYF. The CDR3 nucleotides are TGCGCCAGCAGCTCCCGGACTAGCGGTCCTTACGAGCAGTACTTC. The chain is built from TRBV5-1 and TRBJ2-7; 10 nucleotides align to TRBD2. The germline CDR1 and CDR2 sequences are SGHRS and YFSETQ. The CDR3 runs to 15 residues. Germline trimming cut 3 bases from V and 4 bases from J; bases unmatched to any gene: 7.

The table lists this clone with a count of one. The chain uses TRBV28 and TRBJ2-1; perhaps TRBD1 as D (7 bases). The germline V gene encodes CDR1 MDHEN and CDR2 SYDVKM. V lost 6 bases and J 8 bases, leaving 20 bases between the germline ends. The CDR3 runs 15 residues. In nucleotides, the CDR3 is TGTGCCAGCAGACCACCTAGCCTCAGGGGGGATGAGCAGTTCTTC. This codes for CASRPPSLRGDEQFF.

This sequence joins TRBV12-2 and TRBJ2-7; TRBD1 is the table's D call, not checked against the DNA. TRBV12-2 is shown as a pseudogene. The CDR3 runs to 14 residues. The CDR3 nucleotides read TGTGCAAGTCGCTTCTTGGACAGGGTAAAGAAGCAGTACTTC. Amino acid sequence: CASRFLDRVKKQYF.

V gene TRBV6-5 combines with J gene TRBJ2-3; tentative D call: TRBD2 (6 bases). CDR3 size: 13 residues. The germline V and J ends were trimmed by 4 bases and 4 bases, with 9 bases remaining between them. Germline CDR1 MNHEY, CDR2 SVGAGI. The CDR3 loop reads CASSSPGADTQYF. The CDR3, as DNA: TGTGCCAGCAGTTCCCCGGGGGCAGATACGCAGTATTTT.

On this clone itself: At one boundary the junction diverges from the germline segment, which might be a read error. The chain links TRBV19 to TRBJ2-1; possible D gene TRBD2, 6 bases. The CDR3 is made up of 13 amino acids. From germline, CDR1 is LNHDA and CDR2 SQIVND (reference sequence). The CDR3 reads CASSTRSLGGLLF. The CDR3 DNA reads as TGTGCCAGTAGTACTCGATCGTTGGGAGGATTGCTCTTC. The whole variable domain, remainder taken from reference TRBV19 and TRBJ2-1, is DGGITQSPKYLFRKEGQNVTLSCEQNLNHDAMYWYRQDPGQGLRLIYYSQIVNDFQKGDIAEGYSVSREKKESFPLTVTSAQKNPTAFYLCASSTRSLGGLLFGPGTRLTVL.

The J gene is TRBJ1-2, the V gene TRBV5-1; 7 bases map to TRBD1. Trimming took 0 bases from V and 7 from J; bases not matched to a gene: 9. Looked up from germline, CDR1 is SGHRS and CDR2 is YFSETQ. This CDR3 contains 15 residues. In nucleotides, the CDR3 is TGCGCCAGCAGCTTGGTATTTAGGGACAGCCCTGGCTACACCTTC. Amino acids: CASSLVFRDSPGYTF.

This clone was observed a few times. In DNA form, the CDR3 reads TGTGCCAGCGTCGGGTACGGGAATAACTATGGCTACACCTTC. Translating gives CASVGYGNNYGYTF. The J gene is TRBJ1-2, the V gene TRBV27; D is ambiguous. CDR1 is MNHEY and CDR2 is SMNVEV in the germline V gene (reference sequence). The CDR3 sequence is 14 residues long. V lost 8 bases and J lost 1, with 14 bases in between.

This clone has more than one count but fewer than ten. The rearrangement links TRBV6-2 or TRBV6-3 to TRBJ2-6, with TRBD1 as a possible D gene (6 bases). V was shortened by 2 bases and J by 2 bases, with 10 bases between the two germline ends. The CDR3 runs 16 residues. CDR1 is MNHEY, CDR2 SVGEGT, per germline. In DNA form, the CDR3 reads TGTGCCAGCAGTTACCAGGGGCCGGCTGGGGCCAACGTCCTGACTTTC. Translating it yields CASSYQGPAGANVLTF.

The CDR3 nucleotides are TGTGCCAGCAGTTATGCGGGGAGCTATGGCTACACCTTC. This encodes CASSYAGSYGYTF. V usage is TRBV27 and J usage is TRBJ1-2; D remains unclear. Germline loops: CDR1 MNHEY, CDR2 SMNVEV (reference sequence). Trimming took off 4 bases at V and 4 bases at J, with 10 bases between the two ends. CDR3 length equals 13 residues.

The chain has TRBV24-1 and TRBJ2-6; tentative D call: TRBD2 (5 bases). This CDR3 comprises 18 residues. Germline lookup yields CDR1 KGHDR and CDR2 SFDVKD. The V end lost 2 bases, the J end lost 0 bases, and 13 bases lay between the germline ends. The CDR3 coding sequence is TGTGCCACCAGTGATTCCCTGGGCAGCGGCTCTGGGGCCAACGTCCTGACTTTC. It specifies CATSDSLGSGSGANVLTF.

This clone was seen just once. This chain links TRBV5-1 with TRBJ1-5, with TRBD1 matching 7 bases. CDR3 length equals 15 residues. Germline trimming cut 4 bases from V and 0 bases from J; bases unmatched to any gene: 4. Germline V gene data show CDR1 as SGHRS and CDR2 as YFSETQ. CDR3 in amino acids: CASSRTGASNQPQHF. CDR3 nucleotides: TGCGCCAGCAGCAGAACAGGGGCTAGCAATCAGCCCCAGCATTTT.

In this sample, this clone turned up once. The genes are TRBV6-6 and TRBJ1-2; weak D call: TRBD1 (5 bases). The CDR3 is 13 amino acids. Trimming took 7 bases from V and 0 from J, leaving 9 bases between them. The germline V gene encodes CDR1 MNHNY and CDR2 SVGAGI (reference sequence). The CDR3: CASNGQTNYGYTF. CDR3 nucleotide sequence: TGTGCCAGCAATGGACAAACTAACTATGGCTACACCTTC.

The chain links TRBV5-6 to TRBJ1-2; maybe TRBD1 (6 bases). The V and J ends lost 1 base and 8 bases respectively, with 12 bases between them. Germline CDR1 reads SGHDT; CDR2 reads YYEEEE. The CDR3 is 13 residues long. In DNA, the CDR3 is TGTGCCAGCAGCTTGACAGGGATTCTGGGCTACACCTTC. Translated, it gives CASSLTGILGYTF.

The chain uses TRBV5-1 and TRBJ2-1; TRBD2 is a possible D gene (6 bases). The germline gives CDR1 SGHRS, CDR2 YFSETQ. V was cut by 0 bases and J by 6 bases, with 22 bases left in between. The CDR3 runs to 18 residues. CDR3: CASSLAEQAGWRGNEQFF. The CDR3 DNA reads TGCGCCAGCAGCTTGGCAGAACAGGCCGGCTGGAGGGGCAATGAGCAGTTCTTC.

The genes are TRBV19 and TRBJ1-1, with D possibly TRBD1 on 6 matching bases. Trimming pared 4 bases from V and 3 bases from J, leaving 9 bases between. The CDR3 contains 13 residues. CDR1 and CDR2 from the germline V gene are LNHDA and SQIVND (reference sequence). The CDR3 region is CASSRGQYTEAFF. The CDR3 DNA reads TGTGCCAGTAGTAGAGGACAGTACACTGAAGCTTTCTTT.

The rearrangement uses TRBV5-4 and TRBJ2-7; 8 positions agree with TRBD2. This CDR3 has 16 amino acids. V was clipped by 0 bases and J by 2 bases; unmatched bases: 7. The V gene's germline CDR1 is SGHNT and CDR2 YYREEE (reference sequence). For the CDR3, the DNA is TGTGCCAGCAGCTTGGGTGGGCTAGCGGGCACCTACGAGCAGTACTTC. The encoded protein is CASSLGGLAGTYEQYF. Filled out from reference TRBV5-4 and TRBJ2-7, the complete variable domain reads ETGVTQSPTHLIKTRGQQVTLRCSSQSGHNTVSWYQQALGQGPQFIFQYYREEENGRGNFPPRFSGLQFPNYSSELNVNALELDDSALYLCASSLGGLAGTYEQYFGPGTRLTVT.

This clone is a singleton in its sample. The V gene is TRBV28, the J gene TRBJ1-1; the D gene is possibly TRBD1 (6 bases). This CDR3 has 22 amino acids. Trimming stripped 3 bases from V and 4 bases from J, with 36 bases between. CDR1 is MDHEN, CDR2 SYDVKM, per germline. DNA of the CDR3: TGTGCCAGCAGTTTCCCCGCGAGAGCGATGACAGGTTCGGTTGAAGAAAGCACTGAAGCTTTCTTT. Translated: CASSFPARAMTGSVEESTEAFF. Supplemented by reference TRBV28 and TRBJ1-1, the full variable domain reads DVKVTQSSRYLVKRTGEKVFLECVQDMDHENMFWYRQDPGLGLRLIYFSYDVKMKEKGDIPEGYSVSREKKERFSLILESASTNQTSMYLCASSFPARAMTGSVEESTEAFFGQGTRLTVV.

This chain connects TRBV12-3 or TRBV12-4 to TRBJ1-2; 7 positions agree with TRBD1. This CDR3 has 12 amino acids. With V trimmed by 5 bases and J by 3 bases, 0 bases remained unmatched. As DNA, the CDR3 is TGTGCCAGCAGTCAGGGGGACTATGGCTACACCTTC. This sequence encodes CASSQGDYGYTF.

The chain uses TRBV27 and TRBJ2-7, with 7 bases lining up with TRBD1. This CDR3 has 16 residues. V lost 4 bases to trimming and J lost 2 bases; unmatched junction nucleotides: 11. Germline V gives CDR1 MNHEY, CDR2 SMNVEV (reference sequence). CDR3 region: CASSSLRGQIAYEQYF. In DNA, the CDR3 is TGTGCCAGCAGTTCCCTCCGGGGACAGATAGCCTACGAGCAGTACTTC.

In this sample, this clone turned up once. The V call is TRBV28, the J call TRBJ1-2, with D possibly TRBD1 on 5 matching bases. V lost 6 bases, J lost 8 bases, and 16 bases lay in between. The CDR3 length is 13 residues. CDR1 is MDHEN and CDR2 is SYDVKM in the germline V gene. Here the CDR3 reads CASSELTATGYTF. In DNA form, the CDR3 reads TGTGCCAGCAGCGAACTGACAGCGACCGGCTACACCTTC.

The chain carries TRBV7-9 and TRBJ2-4; tentative D call: TRBD2 (6 bases). V was pared by 1 base and J by 8 bases, with 12 bases between. In germline, CDR1 is SEHNR, CDR2 FQNEAQ (reference sequence). This CDR3 is built from 14 residues. The CDR3 protein is CASSLGAGGDIQYF. Written as DNA, the CDR3 is TGTGCCAGCAGCTTAGGGGCTGGCGGGGACATTCAGTACTTC. The complete variable domain, with remaining parts taken from reference TRBV7-9 and TRBJ2-4, reads DTGVSQNPRHKITKRGQNVTFRCDPISEHNRLYWYRQTLGQGPEFLTYFQNEAQLEKSRLLSDRFSAERPKGSFSTLEIQRTEQGDSAMYLCASSLGAGGDIQYFGAGTRLSVL.